The present T cell receptor beta chain was sequenced within a study of T cells in Graves' hyperthyroidism and ophthalmopathy (dated by TCRdb to the late 2010s). Regarding the complete study: TCR V-J signatures able to tell the groups apart were searched for in a discovery cohort of some 100 patients, of whom 43 had Graves' ophthalmopathy and under 65 had stable Graves' hyperthyroidism. According to the paper, TCR Vbeta CDR3 sequencing was carried out on approximately 140 peripheral blood samples, which came from around 43 ophthalmopathy, roughly 75 hyperthyroidism and approximately 17 progressor patients. The 100 or so discovery patients were randomly split 7:3 into training and test sets. Whether ophthalmopathy could be predicted prospectively was tested in an independent validation cohort made up of roughly 19 hyperthyroidism patients plus 17 patients who later progressed to ophthalmopathy. In addition, the study compared T-cell repertoires in thyroid tissue and in blood from six Graves' hyperthyroidism patients. Once sampling was done, hyperthyroidism patients were given methimazole at a starting dose of 30 mg daily, whereas ophthalmopathy patients were given high-dose intravenous methylprednisolone. The full study reports these points: Sample size was not statistically predetermined, and blinding of investigators to group allocation was not performed. A model built on a 13 V-J signature distinguished ophthalmopathy from stable hyperthyroidism, reaching 87.88% sensitivity and about 81% specificity in cross-validation and 80%/75% in testing. During validation, the model predicted progression to ophthalmopathy a median of around six months ahead of onset, with approximately 70% sensitivity and 72.22% specificity. Blood samples also contained most of the expanded thyroid clonotypes (frequency above 0.001), which suggests that blood repertoires may reflect thyroid immune responses.

Amplification of TCR beta CDR3 regions was carried out from RNA transcripts. A first-round RT-PCR of the TCR CDR3 used the HTBI primer set with the Qiagen OneStep RT-PCR kit. The libraries were constructed in a second round of multiplex PCR and then size-selected and purified. Libraries were sequenced paired-end with 100 bp reads on an Illumina HiSeq2000. On the authors' methods: SOAPnuke was used to process the raw data, with reads discarded if the reads contained adapters or uncalled bases, had a mean Phred below 15, or lacked an exact constant-primer or identifier match. COPE v1.2.5 was used to merge high-quality paired reads, and clonotypes were defined as unique nucleotide sequences. MiTCR v1.1 was used to align clonotypes to the IMGT TRBV, TRBD and TRBJ reference segments. Analysis was restricted to V-J combinations with a frequency above 0.0001, which covered 99.2% of repertoires. The TCS score was defined as F50 (clonal expansion) divided by E x V (chaos), with BLOSUM62-based TCRdist calculated between CDR3 peptides within each V-J. Welch's t-statistics and random forest reduced some 510 V-J features to around 14, which were used in a naive Bayes classifier (R e1071). The similarity between thyroid and blood repertoires was quantified using the Morisita-Horn index. Using fastp trimming at Q25 and MiXCR clonotype assembly, TCRdb reanalyzed the public sequencing data and kept in-frame beta chains. Rows with one shared CDR3 protein collapse into an entry with the most common genes and DNA. None of the V and J calls come from the authors' own analysis; TCRdb made them. For this sample the table gives around 600,000 distinct CDR3 sequences, of which over 40% were detected only once. The ten largest clones take up 6.5% to 9% of the sample.

Counted from cysteine to phenylalanine, this CDR3 has 16 amino acids. Only the CDR3 DNA stays, 48 bases, in frame from base 1. Germline trimming amounts to 5 bases on V and 0 bases on J, with 8 as the count of junction bases outside the gene matches. Looking up the germline V gene yields CDR1 MGHDK and CDR2 SYGVNS. Patients with uncontrolled infections, other autoimmune diseases, pregnancy or lactation were excluded. Diagnoses relied on clinical symptoms, serum thyroxine and TRAb, thyroid ultrasound and orbital computed tomography. Trizol reagent was used to extract total RNA, and RNA quality was then checked on an Agilent 2100 Bioanalyzer. Concerning this clonotype itself: Its cognate antigen has yet to be identified. Per-nucleotide qualities are absent, and no much larger clonotype sits a single base away.

The receptor was isolated from an adult man with Graves' disease, either hyperthyroidism or ophthalmopathy (not recorded which). The rearranged segments are TRBV25-1 and TRBJ1-1; 8 central nucleotides agree with TRBD1. Sequenced sample: peripheral blood or thyroid tissue (not recorded which). The nucleotide sequence reads TGTGCCAGCAGTTACTCGACAGGGGCTCTGAACACTGAAGCTTTCTTT. Its protein reads: CASSYSTGALNTEAFF.